This T cell receptor beta chain appears in the sequencing data of a study of CD8 T cells in ankylosing spondylitis. The table lists this clonotype with many counts. The antigen remains unidentified. Germline CDR1 and CDR2: DFQATT and SNEGSKA (reference sequence). The CDR3 sequence is 13 residues long. With 2 bases removed from V and 1 base from J, the gap between germline ends came to 7 bases. Making use of molecular barcodes, quantitative 5'-RACE generated TCR beta libraries. TCRdb analysed the 5' RACE reads with MiXCR anew, one entry per CDR3 protein. The sample has about 240,000 distinct CDR3 sequences; over 8.5% are singletons. Notes on the study in general: Disease-linked clones, CD8+, were relatively rare in peripheral blood. Disease-linked clones were reportedly significantly enriched in matched ankylosing spondylitis synovial fluid. Some of the motif variants had earlier been found in reactive arthritis patients' fluid and blood.

This sequence originates from a male donor with ankylosing spondylitis or in good health (not recorded which). Sequencing used blood, either unsorted or a sorted T cell fraction (not recorded which). The chain has TRBV20-1 and TRBJ2-3, with D hard to call. The DNA of the CDR3 is TGCAGTGCTAGAAAAGACGGCACAGATACGCAGTATTTT. Encoded protein: CSARKDGTDTQYF.